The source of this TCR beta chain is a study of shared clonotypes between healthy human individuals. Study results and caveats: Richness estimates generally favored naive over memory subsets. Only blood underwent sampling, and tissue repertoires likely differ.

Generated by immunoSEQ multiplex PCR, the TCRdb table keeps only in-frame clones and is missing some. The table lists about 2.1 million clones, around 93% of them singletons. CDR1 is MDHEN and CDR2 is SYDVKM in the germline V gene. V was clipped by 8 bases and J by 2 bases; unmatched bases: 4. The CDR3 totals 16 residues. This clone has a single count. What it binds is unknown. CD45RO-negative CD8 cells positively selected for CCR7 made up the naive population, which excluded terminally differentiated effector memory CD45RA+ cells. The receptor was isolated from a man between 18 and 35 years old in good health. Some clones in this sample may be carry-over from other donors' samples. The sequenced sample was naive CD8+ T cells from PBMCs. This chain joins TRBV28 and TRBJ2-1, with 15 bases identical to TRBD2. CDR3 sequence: CASGTSGRSAYNEQFF. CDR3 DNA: TGTGCCAGCGGGACTAGCGGGAGGTCTGCCTACAATGAGCAGTTCTTC. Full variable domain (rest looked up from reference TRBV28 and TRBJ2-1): DVKVTQSSRYLVKRTGEKVFLECVQDMDHENMFWYRQDPGLGLRLIYFSYDVKMKEKGDIPEGYSVSREKKERFSLILESASTNQTSMYLCASGTSGRSAYNEQFFGPGTRLTVL.